Detailed here is one T cell receptor (beta chain). Antigen unknown. This sample stems from a study of molecular identifiers for immune sequencing clone quantification. The overall study: Across replicate runs, RNA obtained from approximately 20,000 or 100,000 naive CD8 cells was divided into five, with four undergoing sequencing. The study, taken as a whole, reports: Clones above 20 RNA copies contained over 97% of effector molecules and under 1% of naive molecules.

TCRdb re-called the PCR reads through MiXCR, storing one row per CDR3 protein. This table holds approximately 590,000 distinct CDR3 sequences, around 25% found once. Per germline, CDR1 MNHEY and CDR2 SMNVEV (reference sequence). This CDR3 has 18 amino acids. V lost 3 bases to trimming and J lost 4 bases; unmatched junction nucleotides: 10. When naive CD8 T cells were sorted, they were gated as CD8+CD4-CCR7+CD45RA+. Material: naive CD8+ T cells from blood, with Jurkat cell RNA spiked in. Subset of the sample: FACS-sorted CD8+CD4-CCR7+CD45RA+ naive T cells. This TCR came from a human donor in good health. Some libraries in this study had Jurkat cell RNA spiked in. The chain carries TRBV27 and TRBJ2-1, with 12 nucleotides matching TRBD2. The CDR3 DNA reads as TGTGCCAGCAGTTTCTATCTAGCGGGAGGGCCCACATACAATGAGCAGTTCTTC. This sequence encodes CASSFYLAGGPTYNEQFF.